This TCR beta chain was identified in a study of shared clonotypes between healthy human individuals. General study points: Donor clonotype sharing was expected to depend on sequencing depth.

V dropped 6 bases and J dropped 3 bases, with 8 bases sitting between them. Looked up from germline, CDR1 is LNHDA and CDR2 is SQIVND (reference sequence). This CDR3 contains 12 residues. The CD4+ fraction was divided into a CD45RA+ naive subset and a CD45RA-negative memory subset. Genomic DNA of each subset was evenly split across several immunoSEQ plates. Sequencing was performed with immunoSEQ multiplex PCR; in TCRdb, only in-frame clones are kept and a portion is missing. Of approximately 2,300,000 clones detected, 85% to 95% appear once; the ten largest clones hold around 0.35%. About this clone: Antigen: not known.

V and J are TRBV19 and TRBJ1-2, with D unclear. Sequencing was carried out using naive CD4+ T cells from PBMCs. Subset reported: CD45RA+ positively selected. This TCR came from a man aged 18-30 years in good health. Some clones in this sample may be carry-over from other donors' samples. The CDR3 bases are TGTGCCAGTAGGAAGTTCGACTATGGCTACACCTTC. Translation gives CASRKFDYGYTF. The full variable domain, its missing parts supplied by reference TRBV19 and TRBJ1-2, is DGGITQSPKYLFRKEGQNVTLSCEQNLNHDAMYWYRQDPGQGLRLIYYSQIVNDFQKGDIAEGYSVSREKKESFPLTVTSAQKNPTAFYLCASRKFDYGYTFGSGTRLTVV.